The TCR beta chain under discussion was sequenced for a study of T cell changes during pregnancy in multiple sclerosis. This clone was seen a few times. The germline CDR1 and CDR2 sequences are MDHEN and SYDVKM. Trimming took off 10 bases at V and 0 bases at J, with 7 bases between the two ends. This CDR3 has 12 amino acids. Produced via immunoSEQ multiplex PCR; TCRdb's table is partial and in-frame only. The repertoire has tens of thousands of clones, roughly 92% of them found once; the top ten carry 2.5% to 3%. The TCR sequence derives from a female donor in good health, enrolled as a control in a pregnancy study. The genes are TRBV28 and TRBJ1-5; no clear D gene. Material: peripheral blood, obtained in the third trimester of pregnancy. The CDR3 sequence is CATTYSNQPQHF. The CDR3 DNA reads TGTGCCACCACATATAGCAATCAGCCCCAGCATTTT. Combining the CDR3 with reference TRBV28 and TRBJ1-5 gives the whole variable domain DVKVTQSSRYLVKRTGEKVFLECVQDMDHENMFWYRQDPGLGLRLIYFSYDVKMKEKGDIPEGYSVSREKKERFSLILESASTNQTSMYLCATTYSNQPQHFGDGTRLSIL.